This TCR beta chain was identified during a study of metastatic and nonmetastatic thyroid tumors. On the study more broadly: Where malignant and benign thyroid patients were concerned, repertoires were compared across blood and tumor or nodule tissue. Points from the study as a whole: A significant increase in TCR beta diversity was reportedly seen in malignant thyroid tumors relative to benign nodules, in blood and tumor.

This CDR3 region has 13 residues. The germline CDR1 and CDR2 sequences are DFQATT and SNEGSKA (reference sequence). Unmatched junction bases numbered 8, after V lost 6 bases and J lost 5 bases. On this clone itself: Its antigen is unknown.

Each patient went into thyroid surgery without having received any treatment. In the authors' workflow: A classifier for distant metastasis in papillary thyroid cancer was constructed using CDR3 differences observed across clinicopathological groups. TCRdb recomputed clones from the PCR reads via MiXCR. These V and J calls derive from TCRdb rather than the authors' analysis. The data contain 50,000 to 65,000 clones, around a sixth of them singletons. The clonotype was recovered from a female donor with papillary thyroid cancer or a benign thyroid nodule (not recorded which). Some clones in this sample may be carry-over from other donors' samples. The material sequenced was blood. The chain recombines TRBV20-1 with TRBJ2-7; 9 bases fit TRBD2. As DNA, the CDR3 is TGCAGTGCCGATAGGACTAGCGTTCACGAGCAGTACTTC. Amino acid sequence: CSADRTSVHEQYF.